These 9 T cell receptor beta chains originate from one sample sequenced in a study of blood T cells in healthy people across ages. The authors ran a second PCR of 7 to 11 cycles using a sample-barcoded 5' primer and a J-beta primer mix. TCRdb independently ran MiXCR on the 5' RACE reads; one entry per CDR3 protein. The data show fewer than 700,000 distinct CDR3 sequences, 40% to 45% seen once. The sequenced sample was blood. Receptor source: an older man in good health.

Notes on this clonotype: One junction end disagrees with the germline gene, perhaps due to a read error. V is TRBV4-2 and J is TRBJ2-3; D is ambiguous. This CDR3 is 15 amino acids long. Germline CDR1 reads LGHNA; CDR2 reads YNFKEQ. The CDR3 nucleotides read TGTGCCCGCAGCCAAGCTAACGGAAGCACAGATACGCAGTATTTT. Protein sequence: CARSQANGSTDTQYF.

This clonotype has only a few counts. J is TRBJ2-7 and V is TRBV6-6, with a weak D call TRBD1 (5 bases). The germline CDR1 and CDR2 sequences are MNHNY and SVGAGI (reference sequence). The CDR3 is made up of 15 amino acids. Trimming cost V 6 bases and J 4 bases, with 19 bases left between them. As DNA, the CDR3 is TGTGCCAGCAGCCTAGACAGCCCTACCTTGTACGAGCAGTACTTC. Translation gives CASSLDSPTLYEQYF.

The gene calls are TRBV12-3 or TRBV12-4 and TRBJ2-5; TRBD2 matches at 13 bases. The J call may not be correct, given that the DNA end is closer to TRBJ2-7. The CDR3 totals 16 residues. CDR3 DNA sequence: TGTGCCAGCAGTCCCGTCCGACTAGCGGGAGGCTACGAGCAGTACTTC. It codes for CASSPVRLAGGYEQYF.

V usage is TRBV4-2 and J usage is TRBJ2-7; D is ambiguous. The germline CDR1 and CDR2 sequences are LGHNA and YNFKEQ. The V end was cut by 0 bases, the J end by 0 bases, with 12 bases between. This CDR3 region has 16 residues. Written as DNA, the CDR3 is TGTGCCAGCAGCCAAGATTATAGGTCCTCCTCCTACGAGCAGTACTTC. This gives the protein CASSQDYRSSSYEQYF.

This clonotype was seen more than once but under ten times. The CDR3 DNA reads TGCAGCGTTGAAGATTGGGCGGGAGGAAACGGCTACACCTTC. Translated: CSVEDWAGGNGYTF. The chain uses TRBV29-1 and TRBJ1-2; D is uncertain. The CDR3 runs 14 residues. V dropped 0 bases and J dropped 8 bases, with 16 bases sitting between them. Germline V lookup: CDR1 SQVTM, CDR2 ANQGSEA.

In its sample, this clonotype was seen a few times. The gene calls are TRBV18 and TRBJ1-2; 7 bases align to TRBD1. Germline-derived CDR1 and CDR2 are KGHSH and LQKENI. J was trimmed by 1 base and V by 4 bases; bases with no gene match: 3. CDR3 length equals 14 residues. The CDR3 DNA sequence: TGTGCCAGCTCACGGGGACAGCTTAACTATGGCTACACCTTC. This translates into CASSRGQLNYGYTF.

The rearrangement uses TRBV6-5 and TRBJ2-3; unclear D gene. CDR1 and CDR2 from the germline V gene are MNHEY and SVGAGI. V was clipped by 10 bases and J by 1 base, with 9 bases between them. The CDR3 loop spans 12 amino acids. For the CDR3, the DNA is TGTGCCACCAAACCTGGCACAGATACGCAGTATTTT. This gives the protein CATKPGTDTQYF.

The gene calls are TRBV20-1 and TRBJ2-3, with 12 bases that match TRBD2. Germline CDR1 DFQATT, CDR2 SNEGSKA (reference sequence). This CDR3 comprises 14 residues. V was clipped by 5 bases and J by 2 bases; unmatched bases: 2. The CDR3 nucleotides are TGCAGTGCTCCTAGCGGGAGGGACACAGATACGCAGTATTTT. Amino acids: CSAPSGRDTDTQYF.

This chain uses TRBV5-4 with TRBJ2-6; D remains ambiguous. V lost 7 bases and J 2 bases, leaving 16 bases between the germline ends. The CDR3 consists of 16 residues. Germline V gene data show CDR1 as SGHNT and CDR2 as YYREEE (reference sequence). The CDR3 reads CASLYLGMTGANVLTF. The CDR3 nucleotides are TGTGCCAGCTTATACCTTGGAATGACTGGGGCCAACGTCCTGACTTTC.